The subject of this entry is one T cell receptor beta chain. This clonotype turned up a few times. This receptor's antigen is unknown. Base qualities are not provided; no much larger clone lies one nucleotide away. The sample comes from a study of human T cells and chemical hapten exposure (dated by TCRdb to the early 2020s). Regarding the complete study: For sensitization, 2% DPC in acetone was applied to an approximately 2 cm by approximately 2 cm area of upper inner arm skin. Throughout the study period of 20 to 25 weeks, patients also received therapeutic DPC doses to the scalp every week. Patch testing was done on the upper back using Finn chambers containing 0.01% DPC, and results were scored after 6 days according to International Contact Dermatitis Research Group standards. Most of the patients in the cohort were female, and the cohort covered alopecia areata with under or over 50% scalp involvement, alopecia totalis and alopecia universalis. Libraries were pooled for sequencing, and per-sample TCR yields varied mainly because of small differences in library volumes within the pool. This study followed changes in the peripheral blood TCR repertoire in vivo during primary and secondary sensitization of alopecia patients to the hapten diphenylcyclopropenone (DPC). Blood was sampled from patients pre-sensitization (week 0) and at 2, 6 and about 24 weeks after DPC sensitization. About 29 alopecia patients gave blood for TCR sequencing at one to four time points (pre-sensitization, 2, 6 and 24 weeks).

Interpreted using the paper, the time point label stands for: patch test 1, 2 weeks after DPC sensitization. The intended sense of this specimen's treatment or condition label: therapeutic diphenylcyclopropenone sensitization with weekly scalp DPC. Blood at each patch-test visit was drawn before the patch test was applied. Patients were eligible if aged 18 to 70, diagnosed with alopecia and judged suitable for DPC therapy, and pregnant patients were excluded. Total RNA was isolated from unfractionated whole blood collected in Tempus Blood RNA tubes. What the authors observed across the whole study: After repeated subsampling, the strength of the expansion versus patch-test correlation and the threshold at which it became significant changed. All patients had alopecia, a presumed autoimmune disease, so their immune response might differ from that of healthy individuals. Compared with pre-sensitization or healthy control sets, expanded TCRs formed significantly more large CDR3 similarity clusters, which is consistent with antigen-driven responses. The number of TCRs above 1 in 1000 frequency did not change with DPC sensitization; there was no evidence of global repertoire structure alterations. Patch test score correlated positively with the number of PT1 expanded TCRs, reaching significance at thresholds 8, 16 and 32 but not at 4.

The germline V gene yields MGHRA for CDR1 and YSYEKL for CDR2. The CDR3, from cysteine to phenylalanine, totals 12 residues. The read is trimmed to its CDR3 DNA, 36 bases read in frame from base 1. The junction carries 4 bases between V and J, which are trimmed by 3 bases and 2 bases respectively. Libraries came from RACE. Instrument on record: NextSeq 500. Library preparation attached unique molecular identifiers to individual cDNA molecules for quantitative, reproducible TCR counting. From each blood RNA sample, both TCR alpha and TCR beta chains were sequenced. On the authors' methods: A median of approximately 96,000 TCRs per sample was observed, with a range of 23,224 to 690,600. V, J and CDR3 annotation of the TCR reads was carried out using the Decombinator software suite. For PS versus PT1 abundance plots, all samples were subsampled to the same number of TCRs (28,000). Expanded TCRs were defined as absent before sensitization and observed at least eight times at the 2-week time point. The raw public data were reprocessed by TCRdb itself: fastp quality trimming at Q25, MiXCR clonotype calling, in-frame beta chains only. A single entry per CDR3 protein holds the most common genes and DNA from its merged rows. For this entry, the V and J calls and clone size follow TCRdb and not the study's own pipeline. The sample data list about 49,000 distinct CDR3 sequences, and around 9.3% of these were observed just once. Clones ranked in the top ten supply approximately 4.5% of the sample.

The receptor was derived from a woman in her forties or fifties with alopecia areata. Some clones in this sample may be carry-over from other donors' samples. This specimen consisted of whole blood, obtained in connection with sensitization to the hapten diphenylcyclopropenone (DPC). Recombination connected TRBV4-1 to TRBJ2-5; the D gene lacks a confident call. The bases read TGCGCCAGCAGCCAGACACAAGAGACCCAGTACTTC. It translates to CASSQTQETQYF.